What follows are 16 T cell receptor beta chains derived from one specimen sequenced in a study of blood T cell repertoires in COVID-19. The data were produced by immunoSEQ multiplex PCR, yet TCRdb's version contains in-frame clones alone and is incomplete. The sample records more than 250,000 clones, approximately 85% being singletons. The sequenced material came from PBMCs or T cells enriched from blood (not recorded which). Source of these receptors: a man between 25 and 39 years old who had recovered from COVID-19.

The chain is built from TRBV6-5 and TRBJ1-6; D unclear. This CDR3 spans 15 amino acids. Germline V gives CDR1 MNHEY, CDR2 SVGAGI. The germline V and J ends were trimmed by 3 bases and 4 bases, with 10 bases remaining between them. The CDR3 nucleotides are TGTGCCAGCAGTTATGAAAGCTCTTATAATTCACCCCTCCACTTT. It encodes CASSYESSYNSPLHF.

This chain uses TRBV6-4 with TRBJ1-1; D gene uncertain. Germline V gene data show CDR1 as MRHNA and CDR2 as SNTAGT. CDR3 length equals 14 residues. The germline V and J ends were trimmed by 7 bases and 0 bases, with 12 bases remaining between them. CDR3 region: CASNPLGMNTEAFF. CDR3 DNA sequence: TGTGCCAGCAACCCGCTAGGAATGAACACTGAAGCTTTCTTT.

This clone appeared once. In DNA, the CDR3 is TGCGCCAGCAGCCAGCTAGCGGGGGGGGGTAATGAGCAGTTCTTC. Protein: CASSQLAGGGNEQFF. The rearrangement links TRBV4-3 to TRBJ2-1; 12 bases are a match to TRBD2. The V segment lost 3 bases and the J segment 7 bases; nucleotides outside the gene matches: 4. CDR1 and CDR2 from the germline V gene are LGHNA and YSLEER. CDR3 length equals 15 residues.

The rearrangement uses TRBV6-5 and TRBJ2-7; 9 nucleotides line up with TRBD2. The CDR3 totals 14 residues. Germline values: CDR1 MNHEY, CDR2 SVGAGI. The J segment lost 4 bases and the V segment lost 5 bases, leaving 6 bases of the junction unmatched. CDR3 loop: CASSHSGGHYEQYF. The CDR3 DNA is TGTGCCAGCAGTCATAGCGGGGGCCATTACGAGCAGTACTTC.

This clone was counted once. The chain employs TRBV5-1 and TRBJ1-1; TRBD1 agrees at 9 bases. Losses at the gene ends were 3 bases for V and 4 bases for J; bases not matched to a gene: 7. Germline CDR1 reads SGHRS; CDR2 reads YFSETQ. The CDR3 is 15 residues long. The DNA for the CDR3 is TGCGCCAGCAGCTGGGGACAGGGCCGCGGCACTGAAGCTTTCTTT. It translates to CASSWGQGRGTEAFF.

The rearrangement links TRBV5-5 to TRBJ1-1, with D perhaps TRBD1 (5 bases). CDR3 size: 15 residues. Trimming stripped 4 bases from V and 4 bases from J, with 17 bases between. Germline V gene data show CDR1 as SGHKS and CDR2 as YYEKEE (reference sequence). In DNA, the CDR3 is TGTGCCAGCAGCCTGGGGCAGGGTGTGATCACTGAAGCTTTCTTT. The encoded protein is CASSLGQGVITEAFF.

This chain links TRBV5-1 with TRBJ1-1; TRBD1 matches at 7 bases. J was trimmed by 6 bases and V by 3 bases; bases with no gene match: 11. Germline V CDR1 and CDR2: SGHRS, YFSETQ. This CDR3 has 15 amino acids. The CDR3 loop is CASSSAGQTGSEAFF. In nucleotides, the CDR3 is TGCGCCAGCAGCTCGGCGGGACAGACTGGCTCTGAAGCTTTCTTT. The full variable domain, in which reference TRBV5-1 and TRBJ1-1 provide the parts outside the CDR3, is KAGVTQTPRYLIKTRGQQVTLSCSPISGHRSVSWYQQTPGQGLQFLFEYFSETQRNKGNFPGRFSGRQFSNSRSEMNVSTLELGDSALYLCASSSAGQTGSEAFFGQGTRLTVV.

In this sample, this clone turned up a few times. The chain employs TRBV11-2 and TRBJ2-1; TRBD1 aligns across 9 bases. Germline-derived CDR1 and CDR2 are SGHAT and FQNNGV. This CDR3 is built from 15 residues. V shed 5 bases and J 6 bases; nucleotides not matched to a gene: 8. CDR3 in DNA: TGTGCCAGCAGCCGGGGACAGGGTGTTGCCAATGAGCAGTTCTTC. This sequence encodes CASSRGQGVANEQFF.

The V call is TRBV3-1 (or the pseudogene TRBV3-2), the J call TRBJ1-3; D remains ambiguous. This CDR3 comprises 16 residues. Trimming removed 3 bases at V and 0 bases at J, with 12 bases between. Per the germline V gene, CDR1 is LGHDT and CDR2 is YNNKEL (reference sequence). The CDR3 region has the DNA TGTGCCAGCAGCCAGGCGTCGGGGTACTCTGGAAACACCATATATTTT. Its protein product is CASSQASGYSGNTIYF.

The J gene is TRBJ2-2, the V gene TRBV23-1, with unresolved D. TRBV23-1 belongs to the ORF category, with a function that is uncertain. This CDR3 is 13 amino acids long. V was trimmed by 2 bases and J by 3 bases, leaving 4 bases between them. The CDR3 sequence: CASSQGDTGELFF. DNA of the CDR3: TGCGCCAGCAGTCAAGGAGACACCGGGGAGCTGTTTTTT.

The genes are TRBV6-2 or TRBV6-3 and TRBJ1-6; 7 bases line up with TRBD1. Germline CDR1 and CDR2: MNHEY and SVGEGT. The CDR3 totals 16 residues. V shed 5 bases, J shed 7 bases, and the junction held 11 bases outside the gene matches. The CDR3 loop is CASSQNTGTANSPLHF. DNA of the CDR3: TGTGCCAGCAGTCAAAATACCGGGACAGCGAATTCACCCCTCCACTTT.

This clone was seen only once. The same CDR3 is also encoded by other DNA sequences in this sample. The gene calls are TRBV7-2 and TRBJ1-1; TRBD1 is a possible D gene (6 bases). This CDR3 is built from 15 residues. The germline CDR1 and CDR2 sequences are SGHTA and FQGNSA. The ends were cut back, 3 bases at V and 1 base at J, with 12 bases in the middle. The CDR3 is CASSFYRAGNTEAFF. CDR3 nucleotide sequence: TGTGCCAGCAGCTTTTACAGGGCAGGGAACACTGAAGCTTTCTTT.

This clone was picked up a small number of times. The gene calls are TRBV24-1 and TRBJ1-1; the match to TRBD1 covers 11 bases. The CDR3 spans 15 residues. Losses at the gene ends were 6 bases for V and 4 bases for J; bases not matched to a gene: 6. The germline CDR1 and CDR2 sequences are KGHDR and SFDVKD. CDR3 sequence (DNA): TGTGCCACCAGTCGGGGGACAGGGGGAGGCACTGAAGCTTTCTTT. Amino acids: CATSRGTGGGTEAFF.

The genes are TRBV19 and TRBJ1-2, with D unclear. The germline V gene has CDR1 LNHDA and CDR2 SQIVND (reference sequence). V gave up 5 bases and J gave up 8 bases, with 15 bases separating them. CDR3 length equals 13 residues. The CDR3 coding sequence is TGTGCCAGTAGTGCTTCCCGTCCTCGGGGCTACACCTTC. It specifies CASSASRPRGYTF. The whole variable domain, remainder taken from reference TRBV19 and TRBJ1-2, is DGGITQSPKYLFRKEGQNVTLSCEQNLNHDAMYWYRQDPGQGLRLIYYSQIVNDFQKGDIAEGYSVSREKKESFPLTVTSAQKNPTAFYLCASSASRPRGYTFGSGTRLTVV.

The table lists this clone with a count of one. The V call is TRBV4-1, the J call TRBJ1-3; perhaps TRBD1 as D (6 bases). Per germline, CDR1 MGHRA and CDR2 YSYEKL. V was trimmed by 1 base and J by 4 bases, leaving 14 bases between them. CDR3 length: 16 residues. CDR3 DNA: TGCGCCAGCAGCCAAGGATTCTCCAGGGGAGGAAACACCATATATTTT. Its translation is CASSQGFSRGGNTIYF.

The genes are TRBV7-9 and TRBJ1-5; a possible D gene is TRBD1 (6 bases). The CDR3 spans 16 residues. The ends were cut back, 5 bases at V and 12 bases at J, with 26 bases in the middle. CDR1 and CDR2 (germline): SEHNR, FQNEAQ (reference sequence). As DNA, the CDR3 is TGTGCCAGCAGCCCCGAGGTAGGGGGGGGGCTTATTGTCCAGCATTTT. This codes for CASSPEVGGGLIVQHF.